These T cell receptor beta chains were read from a single sample in a study of cytomegalovirus exposure and HLA in healthy donors. Repertoires were generated with immunoSEQ multiplex PCR, while TCRdb's copy carries only in-frame clones and drops some. The table includes under 200,000 clones, around three quarters detected once. The sample taken for sequencing was PBMCs. These TCRs come from a man aged 30 to 45 in good health and CMV-seronegative. CDR3s include the opening cysteine and the closing phenylalanine or tryptophan. Fields, in order: clone size, D gene, V gene, J gene, CDR3 protein, CDR3 DNA. A D gene is named only where the DNA matches it firmly. Part of the rows lack a size; the others show once, few, many or a class for expanded clones.

NA,NA,TRBV19,TRBJ1-5,CASSIGQGSNQPQHF,TGTGCCAGTAGTATTGGGCAGGGTAGCAATCAGCCCCAGCATTTT
NA,TRBD2,TRBV11-2,TRBJ2-7,CASSLGLAEGGEQYF,TGTGCCAGCAGCTTAGGACTAGCTGAGGGTGGCGAGCAGTACTTC
NA,NA,TRBV19,TRBJ1-1,CASSLGGAEAFF,TGTGCCAGTAGTCTGGGGGGAGCTGAAGCTTTCTTT
NA,TRBD1,TRBV18,TRBJ2-7,CASSPELRTGDYEQYF,TGTGCCAGCTCACCAGAGCTTAGGACAGGGGACTACGAGCAGTACTTC
NA,TRBD1,TRBV19,TRBJ1-5,CASALGQGFGPQHF,TGTGCCAGTGCCCTGGGACAGGGGTTTGGGCCCCAGCATTTT
NA,TRBD2,TRBV4-2,TRBJ2-1,CASFGGSSGSNEQFF,TGTGCCAGCTTTGGAGGATCTAGCGGGTCCAATGAGCAGTTCTTC
NA,TRBD1,TRBV9,TRBJ2-2,CASSVRGPGELFF,TGTGCCAGCAGCGTGAGGGGGCCCGGGGAGCTGTTTTTT
NA,NA,TRBV5-1,TRBJ2-7,CASSFEGLSYEQYF,TGCGCCAGCAGCTTCGAGGGACTCTCCTACGAGCAGTACTTC
NA,NA,TRBV28,TRBJ1-5,CASILSGVSNQPQHF,TGTGCCAGCATTCTATCAGGGGTTAGCAATCAGCCCCAGCATTTT
NA,TRBD2,TRBV5-1,TRBJ2-7,CASSIRDGSGRASEQYF,TGCGCCAGCAGCATCCGGGACGGAAGCGGGAGGGCCTCCGAGCAGTACTTC
NA,NA,TRBV4-1,TRBJ1-4,CASSQWRGEKLFF,TGCGCCAGCAGCCAATGGCGCGGCGAAAAACTGTTTTTT
few,NA,TRBV6-5,TRBJ1-1,CASSYTDRLNTEAFF,TGTGCCAGCAGTTACACCGACAGGCTTAACACTGAAGCTTTCTTT
few,TRBD2,TRBV9,TRBJ2-6,CASSVESGMSTGANVLTF,TGTGCCAGCAGCGTAGAGAGCGGGATGTCAACTGGGGCCAACGTCCTGACTTTC
NA,NA,TRBV2,TRBJ2-7,CASSEYASAYEQYF,TGTGCCAGCAGTGAATACGCCAGTGCCTACGAGCAGTACTTC
NA,NA,TRBV4-1,TRBJ2-1,CASSGNTLGSAIDNEQFF,TGCGCCAGCAGCGGGAATACCCTAGGGAGCGCAATCGACAATGAGCAGTTCTTC
NA,TRBD1,TRBV28,TRBJ2-2,CASSLYVTGGTGELFF,TGTGCCAGCAGTTTATACGTGACAGGGGGCACCGGGGAGCTGTTTTTT
NA,NA,TRBV28,TRBJ1-1,CASNRMNTEAFF,TGTGCCAGCAATCGTATGAACACTGAAGCTTTCTTT
NA,TRBD2,TRBV7-3,TRBJ2-1,CASSQGLAGGRQFF,TGTGCCAGCAGCCAAGGACTAGCGGGAGGACGGCAGTTCTTC